The 26 T cell receptor beta chains in this list originate from one sample, sequenced in a study of T-cell reconstitution after alpha-beta-depleted transplantation in children. Unique molecular identifiers were built into the TCRbeta library. In TCRdb, the PCR reads were re-called with MiXCR into one record per CDR3 protein. Seen here are some 520,000 distinct CDR3 sequences, less than 35% observed once, and the top ten hold 2.4%. This sample comprised PBMCs from the stem cell graft donor, obtained from the stem cell graft. These receptors were obtained from a human donor who donated a stem cell graft to a child with aplastic anemia.

The V call is TRBV28, the J call TRBJ2-3; the match to TRBD2 covers 15 bases. CDR3 size: 17 residues. CDR1 is MDHEN and CDR2 is SYDVKM in the germline V gene. V lost 4 bases to trimming and J lost 8 bases; unmatched junction nucleotides: 10. For the CDR3, the DNA is TGTGCCAGCAGTTCGAGGGGACTAGCGGGAGGATTGGGTACGCAGTATTTT. Translation gives CASSSRGLAGGLGTQYF.

V usage is TRBV7-2 and J usage is TRBJ2-5, with 9 bases fitting TRBD1. J lost 7 bases, V lost 1 base, and 7 bases had no gene match. CDR3 length equals 15 residues. Germline CDR1 SGHTA, CDR2 FQGNSA. The CDR3, as DNA: TGTGCCAGCAGCTTAGACCGGGACAGGGTCGGGACCCAGTACTTC. Residues: CASSLDRDRVGTQYF.

This clonotype was seen once. This rearrangement joins TRBV7-2 to TRBJ1-5; TRBD1 agrees at 7 bases. CDR1 is SGHTA, CDR2 FQGNSA, per germline. J was trimmed by 7 bases and V by 6 bases; bases with no gene match: 6. This CDR3 has 13 residues. In DNA, the CDR3 is TGTGCCAGCAGTTCAGGGGGGGGCCAGCCCCAGCATTTT. It specifies CASSSGGGQPQHF.

The chain couples TRBV12-3 or TRBV12-4 to TRBJ1-4; the match to TRBD1 covers 7 bases. The CDR3 has 15 amino acids. The V and J ends lost 5 bases and 5 bases, in that order; junction bases with no gene match: 8. Here the CDR3 DNA reads TGTGCCAGCAGTCAGGGACAGCGCCGGAATGAAAAACTGTTTTTT. Translating it yields CASSQGQRRNEKLFF.

This clonotype was seen a few times. This chain connects TRBV7-9 to TRBJ2-5, with D unresolved. Germline CDR1 is SEHNR and CDR2 is FQNEAQ (reference sequence). This CDR3 contains 14 residues. With 4 bases removed from V and 1 base from J, the gap between germline ends came to 10 bases. CDR3 sequence: CASSSRRTQETQYF. For the CDR3, the DNA is TGTGCCAGCAGCTCGAGGCGCACCCAAGAGACCCAGTACTTC.

The genes are TRBV5-1 and TRBJ2-5; 12 positions match TRBD1. With V trimmed by 3 bases and J by 10 bases, 7 bases remained unmatched. Germline CDR1 SGHRS, CDR2 YFSETQ. This CDR3 spans 14 amino acids. CDR3 sequence reads: CASSSGGTGGIQYF. The CDR3 DNA is TGCGCCAGCAGCTCGGGTGGGACAGGGGGCATCCAGTACTTC. Complete variable domain (other parts from reference TRBV5-1 and TRBJ2-5): KAGVTQTPRYLIKTRGQQVTLSCSPISGHRSVSWYQQTPGQGLQFLFEYFSETQRNKGNFPGRFSGRQFSNSRSEMNVSTLELGDSALYLCASSSGGTGGIQYFGPGTRLLVL.

This clonotype appeared a few times. The J gene is TRBJ2-1, the V gene TRBV29-1; either TRBD1 or TRBD2 may fit D (6 bases each). There are 13 residues in the CDR3. Germline loops: CDR1 SQVTM, CDR2 ANQGSEA. V was cut by 4 bases and J by 3 bases, with 10 bases left in between. The CDR3 sequence is CSVGGALYNEQFF. Written as DNA, the CDR3 is TGCAGCGTTGGGGGGGCCCTCTACAATGAGCAGTTCTTC.

The J gene is TRBJ2-1, the V gene TRBV12-3 or TRBV12-4; D is uncertain. V lost 5 bases and J lost 0, with 14 bases in between. This CDR3 has 16 residues. The chain's CDR3 is CASSKKQPSSYNEQFF. CDR3 bases: TGTGCCAGCAGTAAAAAACAGCCCAGCTCCTACAATGAGCAGTTCTTC.

The rearrangement uses TRBV6-2 or TRBV6-3 and TRBJ2-7; 8 bases align to TRBD1. The CDR3 consists of 11 residues. With V trimmed by 7 bases and J by 12 bases, 8 bases remained unmatched. The germline gives CDR1 MNHEY, CDR2 SVGEGT. CDR3 protein: CASNQGAIPYF. CDR3 coding DNA: TGTGCCAGCAACCAGGGGGCGATACCGTACTTC.

The chain has TRBV12-3 or TRBV12-4 and TRBJ2-1; D is uncertain. This CDR3 comprises 13 residues. Trimming stripped 5 bases from V and 9 bases from J, with 14 bases between. The CDR3 coding sequence is TGTGCCAGCAGTCCCCGTCTTATCGTTGAGCAGTTCTTC. Its translation: CASSPRLIVEQFF.

This sequence joins TRBV6-4 and TRBJ2-3; 7 bases align to TRBD2. CDR3 length: 15 residues. After removal of 3 bases from V and 0 bases from J, the junction contained 3 bases not matched to a gene. Germline V gene data show CDR1 as MRHNA and CDR2 as SNTAGT. The CDR3 sequence: CASSEGSGSTDTQYF. CDR3 sequence (DNA): TGTGCCAGCAGTGAAGGTAGCGGGAGCACAGATACGCAGTATTTT.

This clonotype came up many times. This sequence joins TRBV7-2 and TRBJ2-1, with TRBD1 identical over 9 bases. Looked up from germline, CDR1 is SGHTA and CDR2 is FQGNSA. Trimming at V came to 6 bases and at J to 10 bases, leaving 4 bases not matched to a gene. The CDR3 runs to 12 residues. In nucleotides, the CDR3 is TGTGCCAGCAGTCCAGGACAGGGGGAGCAGTTCTTC. Translated: CASSPGQGEQFF.

The genes are TRBV28 and TRBJ1-4; D is undetermined. Germline-derived CDR1 and CDR2 are MDHEN and SYDVKM. This CDR3 spans 14 amino acids. Trimming took 3 bases from V and 8 from J, leaving 13 bases between them. The CDR3 coding sequence is TGTGCCAGCAGTTTGTCGGGGATTGCGGAAAAACTGTTTTTT. The encoded protein is CASSLSGIAEKLFF.

The rearrangement joins TRBV28 to TRBJ2-7; no clear D gene. The germline V gene has CDR1 MDHEN and CDR2 SYDVKM. V gave up 3 bases and J gave up 3 bases, with 9 bases separating them. This CDR3 is built from 13 residues. CDR3 DNA sequence: TGTGCCAGCAGTTTTTCTGCGGACTACGAGCAGTACGTC. Translation gives CASSFSADYEQYV.

This clonotype was detected only a few times. V is TRBV27 and J is TRBJ2-7; TRBD2 matches 7 bases. The V segment lost 6 bases and the J segment 2 bases; nucleotides outside the gene matches: 10. The CDR3 is 15 amino acids. In germline, CDR1 is MNHEY, CDR2 SMNVEV (reference sequence). The CDR3 DNA is TGTGCCAGCAGGCTAGGAGCGGGGACTACCTACGAGCAGTACGTC. It specifies CASRLGAGTTYEQYV.

This chain uses TRBV15 with TRBJ2-7, with 11 bases lining up with TRBD1. Germline CDR1 LNHNV, CDR2 YYDKDF (reference sequence). V shed 0 bases, J shed 11 bases, and the junction held 9 bases outside the gene matches. This CDR3 region has 15 residues. The CDR3 loop reads CATSRETPGQGVEYF. For the CDR3, the DNA is TGTGCCACCAGCAGAGAGACCCCGGGACAGGGGGTGGAGTACTTC.

This clonotype was counted only a few times. This chain joins TRBV7-2 and TRBJ2-1, with TRBD2 identical over 11 bases. Looked up from germline, CDR1 is SGHTA and CDR2 is FQGNSA. This CDR3 has 16 residues. With 5 bases clipped from V and 9 bases from J, the junction kept 12 bases outside the gene matches. CDR3 coding DNA: TGTGCCAGCAGCCGTCGGGAGGTACTAGCGGGAGCTGAGCAGTTCTTC. Translated, it gives CASSRREVLAGAEQFF.

The gene calls are TRBV7-3 and TRBJ1-1; D gene unclear. This CDR3 has 14 amino acids. The V end was cut by 5 bases, the J end by 0 bases, with 10 bases between. Looked up from germline, CDR1 is SGHTA and CDR2 is FQGTGA. CDR3 DNA: TGTGCCAGCAGCCGAGGACCGTTGAACACTGAAGCTTTCTTT. Protein product: CASSRGPLNTEAFF.

The rearrangement uses TRBV11-2 and TRBJ2-3; the D is unclear. Germline V gives CDR1 SGHAT, CDR2 FQNNGV. Trimming stripped 4 bases from V and 0 bases from J, with 11 bases between. The CDR3 is 15 residues long. CDR3: CASSSSPTSTDTQYF. CDR3 nucleotide sequence: TGTGCCAGCAGCTCTTCCCCCACCAGCACAGATACGCAGTATTTT.

This clonotype was seen a single time. V gene TRBV28 combines with J gene TRBJ1-5; tentatively, D is TRBD1 (6 bases). Trimming removed 1 base from V and 7 bases from J, with 29 bases in between. The CDR3 has 20 amino acids. Germline V gives CDR1 MDHEN, CDR2 SYDVKM. Written as DNA, the CDR3 is TGTGCCAGCAGTTTATTTCGAGAGCCTTTACCGGACAGAGGAAAGCAGCCCCAGCATTTT. This translates into CASSLFREPLPDRGKQPQHF. Variable domain in full (rest from reference TRBV28 and TRBJ1-5): DVKVTQSSRYLVKRTGEKVFLECVQDMDHENMFWYRQDPGLGLRLIYFSYDVKMKEKGDIPEGYSVSREKKERFSLILESASTNQTSMYLCASSLFREPLPDRGKQPQHFGDGTRLSIL.

There are many counts of this clonotype. Its ends do not fully match the called genes, so a read error is possible. V gene TRBV7-3 combines with J gene TRBJ2-2; D gene uncertain. Germline V lookup: CDR1 SGHTA, CDR2 FQGTGA. The CDR3 runs 12 residues. The DNA for the CDR3 is TGTGCCAGCAGTTTAACCACCGGGGAGCTGTTTTTT. Translating gives CASSLTTGELFF.

This clonotype has only a few counts. The V call is TRBV7-3, the J call TRBJ2-3; TRBD2 matches 9 bases. Germline-derived CDR1 and CDR2 are SGHTA and FQGTGA. The CDR3 contains 19 residues. Germline trimming cut 5 bases from V and 5 bases from J; bases unmatched to any gene: 20. The CDR3 spells CASSANLGGGREGRDTQYF. CDR3 DNA sequence: TGTGCCAGCAGCGCAAACTTGGGCGGTGGGCGGGAGGGCCGAGATACGCAGTATTTT.

This clonotype has a handful of counts. This chain links TRBV11-2 with TRBJ2-1, with TRBD1 identical over 8 bases. The germline CDR1 and CDR2 sequences are SGHAT and FQNNGV. Trimming took 5 bases from V and 8 from J; bases not matched to a gene: 11. This CDR3 comprises 15 residues. The CDR3 protein is CASSQARGRTDEQFF. As DNA, the CDR3 is TGTGCCAGCAGCCAAGCCAGGGGGCGCACCGATGAGCAGTTCTTC.

A few counts support this clonotype. The chain employs TRBV20-1 and TRBJ1-2; unclear D gene. CDR3 length: 12 amino acids. CDR1 DFQATT and CDR2 SNEGSKA come from the germline V gene (reference sequence). V was shortened by 1 base and J by 9 bases, with 12 bases between the two germline ends. The CDR3 spells CSARVDARCYTF. In DNA form, the CDR3 reads TGCAGTGCTAGAGTTGACGCCCGATGCTACACCTTC.

This chain connects TRBV7-2 to TRBJ1-4; D unresolved. V shed 2 bases and J shed 8 bases, with 15 bases lying between them. Germline CDR1 and CDR2: SGHTA and FQGNSA. The CDR3 totals 15 residues. This chain's CDR3 is CASSLNPRYGEKLFF. In nucleotides, the CDR3 is TGTGCCAGCAGCTTAAATCCTCGATACGGGGAAAAACTGTTTTTT.

The V call is TRBV4-3, the J call TRBJ1-1; 7 bases agree with TRBD1. The CDR3 consists of 15 residues. Trimming removed 2 bases from V and 7 bases from J; junction bases left unmatched: 10. Germline CDR1 is LGHNA and CDR2 is YSLEER. CDR3 nucleotide sequence: TGCGCCAGCAGCCAACTATCACAGGGGCGGGGTGAAGCTTTCTTT. Amino acids: CASSQLSQGRGEAFF.